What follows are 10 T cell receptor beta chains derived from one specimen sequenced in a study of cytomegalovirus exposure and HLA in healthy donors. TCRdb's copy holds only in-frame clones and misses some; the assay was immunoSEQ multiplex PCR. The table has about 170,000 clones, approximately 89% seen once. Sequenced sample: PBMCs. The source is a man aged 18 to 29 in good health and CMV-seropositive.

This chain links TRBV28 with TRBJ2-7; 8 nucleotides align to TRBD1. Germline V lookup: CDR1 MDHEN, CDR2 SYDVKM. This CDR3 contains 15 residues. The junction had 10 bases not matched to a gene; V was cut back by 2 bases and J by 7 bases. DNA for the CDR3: TGTGCCAGCAGTTTAGTTCCGGACAGGGCGAGGGAGCAGTACTTC. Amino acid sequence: CASSLVPDRAREQYF.

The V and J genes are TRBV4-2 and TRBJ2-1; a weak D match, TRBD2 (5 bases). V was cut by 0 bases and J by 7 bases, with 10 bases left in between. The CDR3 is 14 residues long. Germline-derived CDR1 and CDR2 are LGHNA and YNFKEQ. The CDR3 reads CASSQEALVNEQFF. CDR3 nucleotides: TGTGCCAGCAGCCAAGAGGCACTAGTGAATGAGCAGTTCTTC.

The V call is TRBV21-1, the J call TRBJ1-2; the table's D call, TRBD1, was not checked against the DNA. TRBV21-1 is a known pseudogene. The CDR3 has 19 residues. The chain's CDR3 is CASSKAHPPAPTVCYGYTF. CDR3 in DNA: TGTGCCAGCAGCAAAGCTCATCCCCCCGCCCCGACAGTATGCTATGGCTACACCTTC.

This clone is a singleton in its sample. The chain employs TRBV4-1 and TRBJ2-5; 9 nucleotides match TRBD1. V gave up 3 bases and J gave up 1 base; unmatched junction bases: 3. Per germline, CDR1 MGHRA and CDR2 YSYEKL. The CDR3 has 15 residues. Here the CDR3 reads CASSQVDRGQETQYF. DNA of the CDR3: TGCGCCAGCAGCCAGGTGGACAGGGGCCAAGAGACCCAGTACTTC.

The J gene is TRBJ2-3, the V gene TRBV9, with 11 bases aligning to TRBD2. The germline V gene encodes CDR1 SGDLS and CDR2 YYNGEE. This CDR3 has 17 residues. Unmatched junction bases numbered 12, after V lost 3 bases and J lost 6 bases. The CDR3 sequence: CASSASGRNPRWDTQYF. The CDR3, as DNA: TGTGCCAGCAGCGCTAGCGGGAGGAACCCCCGCTGGGATACGCAGTATTTT.

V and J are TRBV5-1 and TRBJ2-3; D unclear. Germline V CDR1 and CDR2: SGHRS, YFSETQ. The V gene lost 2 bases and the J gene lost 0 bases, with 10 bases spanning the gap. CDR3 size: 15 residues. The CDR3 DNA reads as TGCGCCAGCAGCTTAACGACATCTAGCACAGATACGCAGTATTTT. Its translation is CASSLTTSSTDTQYF.

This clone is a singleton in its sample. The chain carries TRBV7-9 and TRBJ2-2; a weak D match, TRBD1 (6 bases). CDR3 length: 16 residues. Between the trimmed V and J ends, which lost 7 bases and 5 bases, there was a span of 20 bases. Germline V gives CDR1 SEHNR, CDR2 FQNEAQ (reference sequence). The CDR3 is CASKGGYGPGTGELFF. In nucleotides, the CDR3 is TGTGCCAGCAAAGGGGGTTATGGCCCTGGGACCGGGGAGCTGTTTTTT.

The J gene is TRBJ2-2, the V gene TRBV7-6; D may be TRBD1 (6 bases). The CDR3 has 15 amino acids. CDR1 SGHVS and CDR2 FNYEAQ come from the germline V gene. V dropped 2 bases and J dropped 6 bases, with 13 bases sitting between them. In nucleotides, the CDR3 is TGTGCCAGCAGCTTAAAGCCCGAGGGGGCCGGGGAGCTGTTTTTT. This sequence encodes CASSLKPEGAGELFF.

The CDR3 is CSVLRGTDTQYF. For the CDR3, the DNA is TGCAGCGTTCTCCGGGGCACAGATACGCAGTATTTT. This chain uses TRBV29-1 with TRBJ2-3; the D is unclear. Per the germline V gene, CDR1 is SQVTM and CDR2 is ANQGSEA. The CDR3 totals 12 residues. Trimming shortened V by 5 bases and J by 1 base, and 7 bases separated the two germline ends.

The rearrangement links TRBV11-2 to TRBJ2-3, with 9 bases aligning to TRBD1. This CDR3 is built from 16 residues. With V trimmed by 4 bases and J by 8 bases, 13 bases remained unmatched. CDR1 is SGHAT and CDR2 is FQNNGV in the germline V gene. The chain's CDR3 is CASSSDRGFTGGTQYF. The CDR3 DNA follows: TGTGCCAGCAGCTCGGACAGGGGCTTCACCGGGGGTACGCAGTATTTT.